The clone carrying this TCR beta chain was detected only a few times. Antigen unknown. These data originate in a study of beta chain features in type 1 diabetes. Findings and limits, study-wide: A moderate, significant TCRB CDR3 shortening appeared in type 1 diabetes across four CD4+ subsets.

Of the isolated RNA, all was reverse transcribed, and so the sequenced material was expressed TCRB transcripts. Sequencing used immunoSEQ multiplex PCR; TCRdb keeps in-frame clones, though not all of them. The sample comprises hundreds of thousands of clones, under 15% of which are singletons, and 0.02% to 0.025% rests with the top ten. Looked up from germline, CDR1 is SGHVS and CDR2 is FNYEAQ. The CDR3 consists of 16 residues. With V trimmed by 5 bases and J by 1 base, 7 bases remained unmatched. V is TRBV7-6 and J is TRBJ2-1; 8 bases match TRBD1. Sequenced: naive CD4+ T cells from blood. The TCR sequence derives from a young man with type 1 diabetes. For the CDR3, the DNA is TGTGCCAGCAGCCTCGCCCAGGGGGCATCCTACAATGAGCAGTTCTTC. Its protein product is CASSLAQGASYNEQFF.